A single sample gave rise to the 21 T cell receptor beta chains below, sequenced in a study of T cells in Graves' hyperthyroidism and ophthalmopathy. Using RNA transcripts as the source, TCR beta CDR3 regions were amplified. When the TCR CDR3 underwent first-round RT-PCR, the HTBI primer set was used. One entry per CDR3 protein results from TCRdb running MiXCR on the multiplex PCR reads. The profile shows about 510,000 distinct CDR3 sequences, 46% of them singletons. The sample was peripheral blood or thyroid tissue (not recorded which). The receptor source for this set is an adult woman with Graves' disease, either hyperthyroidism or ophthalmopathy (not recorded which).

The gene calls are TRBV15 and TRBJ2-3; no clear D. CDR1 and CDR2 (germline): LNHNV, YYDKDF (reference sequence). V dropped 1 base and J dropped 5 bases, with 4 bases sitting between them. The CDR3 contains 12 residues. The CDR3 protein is CATSRGGDTQYF. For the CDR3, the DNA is TGTGCCACCAGCAGAGGGGGAGATACGCAGTATTTT.

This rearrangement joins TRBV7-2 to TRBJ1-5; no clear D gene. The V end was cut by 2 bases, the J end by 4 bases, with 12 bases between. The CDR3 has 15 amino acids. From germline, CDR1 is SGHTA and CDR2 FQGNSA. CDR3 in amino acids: CASSLTGLRNQPQHF. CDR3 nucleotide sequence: TGTGCCAGCAGCTTAACGGGCCTTCGGAATCAGCCCCAGCATTTT.

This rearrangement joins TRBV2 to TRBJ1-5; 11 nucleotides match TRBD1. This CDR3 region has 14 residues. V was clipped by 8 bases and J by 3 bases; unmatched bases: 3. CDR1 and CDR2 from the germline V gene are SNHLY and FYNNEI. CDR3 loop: CASRTGGDNQPQHF. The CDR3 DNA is TGTGCCAGCCGGACAGGGGGCGACAATCAGCCCCAGCATTTT.

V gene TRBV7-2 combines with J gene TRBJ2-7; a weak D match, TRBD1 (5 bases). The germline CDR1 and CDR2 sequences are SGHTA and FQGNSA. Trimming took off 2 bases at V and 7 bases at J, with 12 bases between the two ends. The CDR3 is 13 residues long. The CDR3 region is CASSLSTGWEQYF. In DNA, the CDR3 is TGTGCCAGCAGCTTATCAACAGGCTGGGAGCAGTACTTC.

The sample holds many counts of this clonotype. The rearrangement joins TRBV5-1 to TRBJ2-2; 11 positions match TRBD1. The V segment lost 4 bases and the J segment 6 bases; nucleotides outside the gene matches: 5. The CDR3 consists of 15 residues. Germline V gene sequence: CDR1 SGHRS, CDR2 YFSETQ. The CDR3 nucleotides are TGCGCCAGCAGCCTAGGACAGGGGGCCGCCGGGGAGCTGTTTTTT. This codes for CASSLGQGAAGELFF. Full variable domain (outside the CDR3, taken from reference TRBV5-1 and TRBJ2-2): KAGVTQTPRYLIKTRGQQVTLSCSPISGHRSVSWYQQTPGQGLQFLFEYFSETQRNKGNFPGRFSGRQFSNSRSEMNVSTLELGDSALYLCASSLGQGAAGELFFGEGSRLTVL.

The CDR3 is CSVQGLADTEGYTF. The CDR3 DNA is TGCAGCGTCCAGGGACTAGCGGATACGGAAGGCTACACCTTC. The rearrangement links TRBV29-1 to TRBJ1-2; tentatively, D is TRBD1 (5 bases). This CDR3 region has 14 residues. Germline assignment: CDR1 SQVTM and CDR2 ANQGSEA. V was cut by 6 bases and J by 8 bases, with 22 bases left in between. Using reference TRBV29-1 and TRBJ1-2 for the parts outside the CDR3, the full variable domain is SAVISQKPSRDICQRGTSLTIQCQVDSQVTMMFWYRQQPGQSLTLIATANQGSEATYESGFVIDKFPISRPNLTFSTLTVSNMSPEDSSIYLCSVQGLADTEGYTFGSGTRLTVV.

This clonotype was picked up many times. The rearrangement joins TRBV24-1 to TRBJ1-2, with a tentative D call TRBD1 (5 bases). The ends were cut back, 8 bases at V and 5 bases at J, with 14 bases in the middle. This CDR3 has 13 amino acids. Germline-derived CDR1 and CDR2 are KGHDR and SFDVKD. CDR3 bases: TGTGCCACCACCCCGGGACGGAATTATGGCTACACCTTC. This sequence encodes CATTPGRNYGYTF.

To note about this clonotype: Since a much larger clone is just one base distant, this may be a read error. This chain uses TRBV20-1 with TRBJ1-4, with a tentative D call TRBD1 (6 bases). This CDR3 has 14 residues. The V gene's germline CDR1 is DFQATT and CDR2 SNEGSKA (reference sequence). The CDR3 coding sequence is TGCAGTGCTAGAGTTTCAGGGGCAAGTGAAGAACTGTTTTTT. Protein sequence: CSARVSGASEELFF.

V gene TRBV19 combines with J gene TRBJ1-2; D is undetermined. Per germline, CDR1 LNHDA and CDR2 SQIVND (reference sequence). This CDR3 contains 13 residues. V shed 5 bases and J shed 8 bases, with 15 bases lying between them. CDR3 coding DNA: TGTGCCAGTAGTGAAGGCAGGTCCCAAGGCTACACCTTC. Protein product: CASSEGRSQGYTF.

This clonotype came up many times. The CDR3 nucleotides read TGTGCCAGCAGCCCTCTAGCGTCCTCTAACACCGGGGAGCTGTTTTTT. Protein product: CASSPLASSNTGELFF. This chain joins TRBV7-2 and TRBJ2-2, with D tentatively TRBD2 (6 bases). Per germline, CDR1 SGHTA and CDR2 FQGNSA. CDR3 length: 16 residues. Between the trimmed V and J ends, which lost 5 bases and 2 bases, there was a span of 15 bases.

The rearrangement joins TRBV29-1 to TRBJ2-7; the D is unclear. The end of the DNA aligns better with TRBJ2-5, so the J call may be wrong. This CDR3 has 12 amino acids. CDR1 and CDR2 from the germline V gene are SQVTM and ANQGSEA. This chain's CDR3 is CSLVRYQETQYF. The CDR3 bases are TGCAGCTTAGTGCGGTACCAAGAGACCCAGTACTTC.

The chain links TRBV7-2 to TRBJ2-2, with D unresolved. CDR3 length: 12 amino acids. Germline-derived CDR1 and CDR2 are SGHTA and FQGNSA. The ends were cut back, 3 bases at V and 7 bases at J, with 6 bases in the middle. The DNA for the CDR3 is TGTGCCAGCAGCTTTGTGTACGGGGAGCTGTTTTTT. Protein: CASSFVYGELFF.

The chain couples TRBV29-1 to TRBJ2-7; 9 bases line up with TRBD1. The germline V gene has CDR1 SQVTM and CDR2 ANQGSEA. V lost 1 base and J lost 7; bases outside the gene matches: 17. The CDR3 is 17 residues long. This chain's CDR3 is CSVEGRGADRGIREQYF. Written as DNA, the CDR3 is TGCAGCGTTGAAGGTCGAGGGGCCGACAGGGGGATTAGGGAGCAGTACTTC.

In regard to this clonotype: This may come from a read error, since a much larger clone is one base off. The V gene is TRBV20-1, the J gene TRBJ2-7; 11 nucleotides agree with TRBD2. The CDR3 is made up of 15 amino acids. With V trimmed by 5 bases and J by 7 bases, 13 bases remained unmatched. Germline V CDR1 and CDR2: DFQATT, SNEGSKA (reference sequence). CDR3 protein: CSAGILAGEGGEQYF. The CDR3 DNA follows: TGCAGTGCTGGAATACTAGCGGGAGAGGGTGGGGAGCAGTACTTC.

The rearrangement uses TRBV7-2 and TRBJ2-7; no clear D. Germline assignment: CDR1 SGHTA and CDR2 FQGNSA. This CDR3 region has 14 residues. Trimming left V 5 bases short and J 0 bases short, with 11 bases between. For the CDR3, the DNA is TGTGCCAGCAGCCGCCGCGGCAGCTCCTACGAGCAGTACTTC. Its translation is CASSRRGSSYEQYF.

CDR3 coding DNA: TGTGCCAGCAGCTTAGATTTTTGGGGGCGATCCGGGTCCACTGAAGCTTTCTTT. Translating it yields CASSLDFWGRSGSTEAFF. This chain joins TRBV7-9 and TRBJ1-1; a weak D match, TRBD1 (6 bases). V lost 1 base to trimming and J lost 4 bases, with 22 bases between them. The germline V gene has CDR1 SEHNR and CDR2 FQNEAQ (reference sequence). This CDR3 comprises 18 residues.

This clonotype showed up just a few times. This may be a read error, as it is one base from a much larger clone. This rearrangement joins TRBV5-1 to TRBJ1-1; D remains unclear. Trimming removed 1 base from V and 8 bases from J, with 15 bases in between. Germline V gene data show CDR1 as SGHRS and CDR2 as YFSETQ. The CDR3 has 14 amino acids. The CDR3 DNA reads TGCGCCAGCAGCTTGTATCTCAGGCCCGAGGAAGCTTTCTTT. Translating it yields CASSLYLRPEEAFF.

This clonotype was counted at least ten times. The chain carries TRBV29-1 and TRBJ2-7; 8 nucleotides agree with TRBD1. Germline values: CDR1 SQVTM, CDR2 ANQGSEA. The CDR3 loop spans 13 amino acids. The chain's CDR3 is CSVRTGGSYEQYF. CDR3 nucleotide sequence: TGCAGTGTCAGAACAGGGGGGTCCTACGAGCAGTACTTC.

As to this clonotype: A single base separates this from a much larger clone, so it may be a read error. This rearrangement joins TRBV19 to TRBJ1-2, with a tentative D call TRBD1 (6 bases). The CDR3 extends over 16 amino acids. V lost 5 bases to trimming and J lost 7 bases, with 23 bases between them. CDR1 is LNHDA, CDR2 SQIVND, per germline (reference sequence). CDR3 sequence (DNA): TGTGCCAGTAGTCCTACGTCCGGGGGGCGCGCGGTTGGCTACACCTTC. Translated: CASSPTSGGRAVGYTF.

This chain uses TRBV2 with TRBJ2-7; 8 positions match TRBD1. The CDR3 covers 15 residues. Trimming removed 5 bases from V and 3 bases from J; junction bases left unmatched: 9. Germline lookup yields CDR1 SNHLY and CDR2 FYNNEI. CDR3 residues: CASSPGGTGFYEQYF. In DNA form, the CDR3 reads TGTGCCAGCAGTCCTGGAGGGACAGGCTTCTACGAGCAGTACTTC.

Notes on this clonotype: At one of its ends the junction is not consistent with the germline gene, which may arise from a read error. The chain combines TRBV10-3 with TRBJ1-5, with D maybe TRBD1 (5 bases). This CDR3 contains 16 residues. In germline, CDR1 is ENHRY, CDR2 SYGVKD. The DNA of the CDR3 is TGTGCCAGCAGTCCCTGGGTCGGGGGAGGCAATCAGCCCCAGCATTTT. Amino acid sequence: CASSPWVGGGNQPQHF.